The entry below describes one T cell receptor beta chain. The data were taken from a study of blood T cell repertoires in COVID-19. Study summary: COVID-19 samples from acute and convalescent phases originated in the United States, Italy and Spain.

Method: immunoSEQ multiplex PCR; TCRdb's copy keeps in-frame clones and lacks some. This sample has approximately 290,000 clones, with about 89% found just once. Sequencing was carried out using peripheral blood. The receptor was isolated from a man aged 25-45 years with acute or convalescent COVID-19.

CDR3 protein: CASSPGQGARLYTEAFF. The CDR3, as DNA: TGTGCCAGCAGCCCGGGACAGGGGGCTAGATTATATACTGAAGCTTTCTTT. The rearrangement links TRBV7-2 to TRBJ1-1; 12 bases line up with TRBD1. CDR1 is SGHTA and CDR2 is FQGNSA in the germline V gene. J lost 5 bases, V lost 5 bases, and 12 bases had no gene match. This CDR3 region has 17 residues. Based on the CDR3 plus reference TRBV7-2 and TRBJ1-1, the full variable domain is GAGVSQSPSNKVTEKGKDVELRCDPISGHTALYWYRQSLGQGLEFLIYFQGNSAPDKSGLPSDRFSAERTGGSVSTLTIQRTQQEDSAVYLCASSPGQGARLYTEAFFGQGTRLTVV.